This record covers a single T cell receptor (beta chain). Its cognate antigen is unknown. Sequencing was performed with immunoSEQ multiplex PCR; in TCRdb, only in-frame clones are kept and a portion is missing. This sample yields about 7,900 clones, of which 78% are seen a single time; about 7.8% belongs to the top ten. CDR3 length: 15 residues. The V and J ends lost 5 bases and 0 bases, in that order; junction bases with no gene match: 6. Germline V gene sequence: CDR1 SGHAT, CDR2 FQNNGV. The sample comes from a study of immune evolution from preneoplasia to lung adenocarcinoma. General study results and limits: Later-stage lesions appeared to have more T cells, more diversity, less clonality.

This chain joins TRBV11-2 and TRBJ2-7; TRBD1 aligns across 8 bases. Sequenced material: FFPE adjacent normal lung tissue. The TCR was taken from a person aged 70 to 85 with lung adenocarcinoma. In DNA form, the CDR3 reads TGTGCCAGCAGCCGGACAGGGTCTATCTCCTACGAGCAGTACTTC. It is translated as CASSRTGSISYEQYF.